These 2 T cell receptor beta chains were all obtained from the same sample, sequenced in a study of Ad26.COV2.S vaccination and SARS-CoV-2 variants. Treatment meaning: roughly 19 received Ad26.COV2.S at low or high dose, single or two shots; 5 received placebo; per-sample allocation not given. Collection of samples fell on day 63 after the first vaccine or placebo injection. Clones were read by immunoSEQ multiplex PCR, and TCRdb kept only the in-frame ones, dropping some. The sample holds around 450,000 clones, 85% to 90% seen once. This sample comprised peripheral blood, obtained in a trial of Ad26.COV2.S vaccine versus placebo. All receptors come from a person aged 18-65 years who received the Ad26.COV2.S COVID-19 vaccine or a placebo.

The DNA of the CDR3 is TGTGCCAGCAGCTTCGCAGGGGTCTCAGATACGCAGTATTTT. Its protein product is CASSFAGVSDTQYF. The chain links TRBV4-2 to TRBJ2-3, with D perhaps matching TRBD1 (6 bases). The CDR3 length is 14 residues. CDR1 and CDR2 (germline): LGHNA, YNFKEQ. The V end lost 5 bases, the J end lost 4 bases, and 13 bases lay between the germline ends.

The chain has TRBV13 and TRBJ1-6; D is unclear. CDR1 PRHDT and CDR2 FYEKMQ come from the germline V gene (reference sequence). CDR3 size: 14 residues. Trimming took off 2 bases at V and 6 bases at J, with 8 bases between the two ends. CDR3 nucleotides: TGTGCCAGCAGCTTACCCAGCCTTAATTCACCCCTCCACTTT. The encoded protein is CASSLPSLNSPLHF.